The rows below give T cell receptor beta chains drawn from one sample of a study of Graves' ophthalmopathy and Graves' hyperthyroidism. TCRdb itself ran the multiplex PCR reads through MiXCR, one entry per CDR3 protein. The sample has some 1.1 million distinct CDR3 sequences, about 38% seen once; the top ten hold approximately 10%. Input material: peripheral blood or thyroid tissue (not recorded which). These receptors all stem from an adult man with Graves' hyperthyroidism. The CDR3 runs from the conserved cysteine through the conserved F or W. A D gene is named only where the DNA matches it firmly. Clone size is given for some rows only: seen once, a few or many times, or a class if the clone is expanded.

CDR3 DNA	CDR3 protein	D gene	clone size	V gene	J gene
TGCGCCAGCAGTGAGTCTCTGGGGAACACCTACGAGCAGTACTTC	CASSESLGNTYEQYF	NA	NA	TRBV10-2	TRBJ2-7
TGTGCCACCTCTACAGGGATGTTGGACGAGCAGTACTTC	CATSTGMLDEQYF	NA	many	TRBV24-1	TRBJ2-7
TGTGCCAGCAGGCCGGGACCTGCCTATGGCTACACCTTC	CASRPGPAYGYTF	NA	NA	TRBV25-1	TRBJ1-2
TGTGCCAGCAGCCCCGGGACAGCCCAGGGGGCAGAGGACACTGAAGCTTTCTTT	CASSPGTAQGAEDTEAFF	TRBD1	once	TRBV9	TRBJ1-1
TGTGCCAGCAGCCACCGGGACAGTGAGACCCAGTACTTC	CASSHRDSETQYF	TRBD1	many	TRBV14	TRBJ2-5
TGTGCCAGCAGCGAGTCGCGAGGACAGAGGGATGGCTACACCTTC	CASSESRGQRDGYTF	NA	NA	TRBV7-9	TRBJ1-2
TGTGCCAGCAGCTTTGAGGCGGGGGCCTCCTCCTACGAGCAGTACTTC	CASSFEAGASSYEQYF	NA	once	TRBV7-3	TRBJ2-7
TGTGCCAGCAGCTTGGAACGGGGGATCACCGGGGAGCTGTTTTTT	CASSLERGITGELFF	NA	NA	TRBV7-9	TRBJ2-2
TGTGCCAGCAGCCAAGGAGGGGCAACTAATGAAAAACTGTTTTTT	CASSQGGATNEKLFF	NA	NA	TRBV5-6	TRBJ1-4
TGTGCCAGTAGTATTAGGACCACCTACGAGCAGTACTTC	CASSIRTTYEQYF	NA	many	TRBV19	TRBJ2-7
TGTGCCAGTAGTACGGTATCGGCAACTAATGAAAAACTGTTTTTT	CASSTVSATNEKLFF	NA	many	TRBV19	TRBJ1-4
TGTGCCAGCAGTATGGACGCGGAAAAGAAAGAGACCCAGTACTTC	CASSMDAEKKETQYF	NA	NA	TRBV12-3/TRBV12-4	TRBJ2-5
TGCAGTGCTAGCCCCGCTAGCGGGCAAGAGACCCAGTACTTC	CSASPASGQETQYF	TRBD2	NA	TRBV20-1	TRBJ2-5
TGCAGCGTTCCCGTCTCCTCAGGGAGCACTGAAGCTTTCTTT	CSVPVSSGSTEAFF	NA	many	TRBV29-1	TRBJ1-1
TGTGCCACCTACACTGTCCGGGCCCACTTTTACGAGCAGTACTTC	CATYTVRAHFYEQYF	NA	few	TRBV5-5	TRBJ2-7
TGTGCCAGCAGTTGGTCGGGAACTAGCAGGGATTTT	CASSWSGTSRDF	NA	NA	TRBV14	TRBJ2-3
TGTGCCAGCAGCCAAGACGGGACAGGGGTTAGTCAGCCCCAGCATTTT	CASSQDGTGVSQPQHF	TRBD1	once	TRBV7-6	TRBJ1-5
TGTGCCAGCAGCTTGAGGTCAGGACACTACCAAGAGACCCAGTACTTC	CASSLRSGHYQETQYF	NA	many	TRBV7-9	TRBJ2-5
TGCAGCGTTGCCGACAGGGGGGAGCTGTTTTTT	CSVADRGELFF	NA	NA	TRBV29-1	TRBJ2-2
TGTGCCAGCAGCGTAAATGCAGGGGGCGATAATTCACCCCTCCACTTT	CASSVNAGGDNSPLHF	TRBD1	few	TRBV7-6	TRBJ1-6
TGTGCCTGGAGCTCCGTGCAACAGGGTTTTTATGGCTACACCTTC	CAWSSVQQGFYGYTF	NA	few	TRBV30	TRBJ1-2
TGTGCCAGCAGATCCCGTATAGGCTACAGGACGGGCAATCAGCCCCAGCATTTT	CASRSRIGYRTGNQPQHF	NA	once	TRBV10-3	TRBJ1-5
TGCGCCAGCAGCCGTAGCTCCGACAGGGCCAGCTCCTATAATTCACCCCTCCACTTT	CASSRSSDRASSYNSPLHF	TRBD1	NA	TRBV5-1	TRBJ1-6
TGTGCCAGCAGCTTAGCCGGGGGCAGGGATTCACCCCTCCACTTT	CASSLAGGRDSPLHF	NA	few	TRBV7-2	TRBJ1-6
TGCGCCAGCAGCTGGGGTTTTTTCGGCTGGAGGGGCTACACCTTC	CASSWGFFGWRGYTF	NA	many	TRBV5-1	TRBJ1-2
TGTGCCAGCAGTTACGAGGATCCCCGGGACACTTTATATGGCTACACCTTC	CASSYEDPRDTLYGYTF	NA	many	TRBV6-6	TRBJ1-2
TGCGCCAGCAGCTTGTGGAACGGCGGGAACACTGAAGCTTTCTTT	CASSLWNGGNTEAFF	NA	many	TRBV5-1	TRBJ1-1
TGTGCCAGCAGCTCCAAAGCCCGGACGGCCTCCTACGAGCAGTACTTC	CASSSKARTASYEQYF	NA	many	TRBV11-2	TRBJ2-7
TGTGCCAGTAGTCCGGACCGTACCTTTGGAGCTTTCTTT	CASSPDRTFGAFF	NA	many	TRBV19	TRBJ1-1
TGTGCCAGCAGCTTCGGCCTCCAGCATTTT	CASSFGLQHF	NA	NA	TRBV5-4	TRBJ1-5